A single sample gave rise to the 17 T cell receptor beta chains below, sequenced in a study of blood T cells in healthy people across ages. A second PCR of 7 to 11 cycles used a sample-barcoded 5' primer and a J-beta primer mix. A single record per CDR3 protein comes from TCRdb applying MiXCR to the 5' RACE reads. The sample gives some 1.5 million distinct CDR3 sequences, 25% to 30% of which show up once; about 8% is in the top ten. Sequences were obtained from blood. The source is a woman aged 25-40 years in good health.

This clonotype was recorded a few times. V usage is TRBV12-3 or TRBV12-4 and J usage is TRBJ1-2; D perhaps matches TRBD1 (6 bases). V lost 6 bases and J 4 bases, leaving 15 bases between the germline ends. CDR3 length equals 14 residues. The CDR3 region is CASRDFGGSYGYTF. Written as DNA, the CDR3 is TGTGCCAGCAGGGATTTTGGGGGCAGCTATGGCTACACCTTC.

This clonotype was recorded at least ten times. The gene calls are TRBV6-2 or TRBV6-3 and TRBJ2-4; D gene ambiguous. The V end was cut by 6 bases, the J end by 0 bases, with 12 bases between. Germline loops: CDR1 MNHEY, CDR2 SVGEGT. The CDR3 loop spans 15 amino acids. CDR3 sequence reads: CASSPEPIAKNIQYF. CDR3 DNA: TGTGCCAGCAGCCCAGAGCCCATAGCCAAAAACATTCAGTACTTC.

This clonotype was seen a few times. The J gene is TRBJ1-2, the V gene TRBV28; the D gene is possibly TRBD1 (6 bases). The CDR3 consists of 14 residues. Germline V gene lookup returns CDR1 MDHEN and CDR2 SYDVKM. Trimming stripped 7 bases from V and 6 bases from J, with 18 bases between. CDR3 protein: CASTDGQGTDGYTF. The CDR3, as DNA: TGTGCCAGCACCGACGGCCAGGGGACGGATGGCTACACCTTC.

This clonotype was found a few times. The V gene is TRBV2, the J gene TRBJ2-1; D unresolved. Germline V gene lookup returns CDR1 SNHLY and CDR2 FYNNEI. CDR3 size: 14 residues. Trimming removed 1 base from V and 8 bases from J, with 12 bases in between. DNA for the CDR3: TGTGCCAGCAGTGAAGTTGCCGTGGTCGATGAGCAGTTCTTC. Protein: CASSEVAVVDEQFF.

This clonotype was seen only a few times. This sequence joins TRBV7-2 and TRBJ2-5; 8 positions agree with TRBD2. With 1 base clipped from V and 9 bases from J, the junction kept 10 bases outside the gene matches. The germline gives CDR1 SGHTA, CDR2 FQGNSA. The CDR3 is 15 residues long. The CDR3 bases are TGTGCCAGCAGCTTAGTAGGACTAGCCCAGTCCCCCCAGTACTTC. Protein product: CASSLVGLAQSPQYF.

This clonotype was seen a handful of times. The rearrangement links TRBV5-5 to TRBJ2-5, with D perhaps matching TRBD2 (6 bases). Trimming took off 7 bases at V and 4 bases at J, with 8 bases between the two ends. Per the germline V gene, CDR1 is SGHKS and CDR2 is YYEKEE (reference sequence). The CDR3 is made up of 11 amino acids. The CDR3 loop reads CASGDLETQYF. The CDR3 DNA reads as TGTGCCAGCGGGGACTTAGAGACCCAGTACTTC.

The chain recombines TRBV14 with TRBJ1-1; the match to TRBD1 covers 7 bases. After removal of 0 bases from V and 5 bases from J, the junction contained 6 bases not matched to a gene. Germline lookup yields CDR1 SGHDN and CDR2 FVKESK. The CDR3 contains 15 residues. The CDR3 reads CASSQDRGLRTEAFF. The CDR3 DNA sequence: TGTGCCAGCAGCCAAGATAGGGGGCTCAGGACTGAAGCTTTCTTT.

This clonotype has just a few counts. The V and J genes are TRBV20-1 and TRBJ2-6; 10 bases are shared with TRBD2. V shed 3 bases, J shed 4 bases, and the junction held 6 bases outside the gene matches. The CDR3 runs to 16 residues. Germline V gives CDR1 DFQATT, CDR2 SNEGSKA (reference sequence). Written as DNA, the CDR3 is TGCAGTGCTAGGCTAGCGGGAGAAACAGGGGCCAACGTCCTGACTTTC. This encodes CSARLAGETGANVLTF.

This clonotype has just a few counts. V and J are TRBV9 and TRBJ2-3; D unclear. Germline V gives CDR1 SGDLS, CDR2 YYNGEE. The CDR3 contains 14 residues. V was clipped by 0 bases and J by 2 bases, with 7 bases between them. In DNA, the CDR3 is TGTGCCAGCAGCGTAGAACAGATCACAGATACGCAGTATTTT. Protein: CASSVEQITDTQYF.

Many counts were recorded for this clonotype. The rearrangement uses TRBV20-1 and TRBJ2-7; possible D gene TRBD1, 5 bases. Between the trimmed V and J ends, which lost 5 bases and 3 bases, there was a span of 17 bases. Per the germline V gene, CDR1 is DFQATT and CDR2 is SNEGSKA (reference sequence). CDR3 length: 14 residues. The CDR3 DNA reads TGCAGTGCTCAAAGACAGCCAGCGTACTACGAGCAGTACTTC. Its protein is CSAQRQPAYYEQYF.

This clonotype was seen just once. This chain uses TRBV5-1 with TRBJ2-3; a possible D gene is TRBD2 (6 bases). CDR1 and CDR2 (germline): SGHRS, YFSETQ. The CDR3 consists of 16 residues. Trimming removed 4 bases from V and 3 bases from J, with 18 bases in between. The CDR3 spells CASSRTGTPGTDTQYF. The CDR3 bases are TGCGCCAGCAGCCGAACCGGGACTCCGGGGACAGATACGCAGTATTTT.

The chain is built from TRBV20-1 and TRBJ2-1; tentatively, D is TRBD2 (6 bases). V shed 2 bases and J shed 6 bases, with 14 bases lying between them. The CDR3 is made up of 14 amino acids. Germline CDR1 is DFQATT and CDR2 is SNEGSKA (reference sequence). CDR3 protein: CSARPSERINEQFF. CDR3 in DNA: TGCAGTGCTAGACCTAGCGAACGCATCAATGAGCAGTTCTTC.

The sample holds a few counts of this clonotype. The CDR3 DNA is TGTGCCAGCAGTTATAGCGGGATACAAGAGACCCAGTACTTC. This encodes CASSYSGIQETQYF. The rearrangement joins TRBV6-2 or TRBV6-3 to TRBJ2-5; 8 bases fit TRBD2. The trim removed 3 bases at V and 2 bases at J, leaving 2 bases unmatched. The CDR3 runs to 14 residues. Per the germline V gene, CDR1 is MNHEY and CDR2 is SVGEGT.

The chain carries TRBV20-1 and TRBJ1-5; D is uncertain. This CDR3 is built from 12 residues. Trimming took off 3 bases at V and 4 bases at J, with 7 bases between the two ends. The germline V gene encodes CDR1 DFQATT and CDR2 SNEGSKA (reference sequence). The CDR3 reads CSASAPNQPQHF. As DNA, the CDR3 is TGCAGTGCTAGTGCGCCAAATCAGCCCCAGCATTTT.

The genes are TRBV7-2 and TRBJ2-3; D may be TRBD2 (5 bases). The CDR3 has 16 residues. Trimming removed 7 bases from V and 6 bases from J, with 23 bases in between. CDR1 is SGHTA and CDR2 is FQGNSA in the germline V gene. The CDR3 here is CASTSRGSPWEDTQYF. CDR3 coding DNA: TGTGCCAGCACTTCAAGAGGGAGCCCGTGGGAGGATACGCAGTATTTT.

This clonotype was counted at least ten times. The gene calls are TRBV5-5 and TRBJ1-2, with D uncertain. The CDR3 totals 15 residues. CDR1 is SGHKS and CDR2 is YYEKEE in the germline V gene (reference sequence). Trimming removed 4 bases at V and 3 bases at J, with 16 bases between. The CDR3 region is CASSSGPTSDYGYTF. As DNA, the CDR3 is TGTGCCAGCAGCAGCGGCCCGACGTCTGACTATGGCTACACCTTC.

The chain is built from TRBV20-1 and TRBJ1-2, with D possibly being TRBD1 (5 bases). This CDR3 has 12 amino acids. CDR1 and CDR2 from the germline V gene are DFQATT and SNEGSKA (reference sequence). V lost 4 bases and J 7 bases, leaving 13 bases between the germline ends. The CDR3 DNA is TGCAGTGCTAAAGTGGTGGGGGGTGGCTACACCTTC. Translation: CSAKVVGGGYTF.